Following are 15 T cell receptor beta chains from one sample sequenced in a study of blood T cell repertoires in COVID-19. TCRdb's copy holds only in-frame clones and misses some; the assay was immunoSEQ multiplex PCR. Among some 110,000 clones listed, over 65% were seen once. The sequenced sample consisted of peripheral blood. These receptors were obtained from a man in his sixties with acute or convalescent COVID-19.

A few counts support this clone. The chain employs TRBV28 and TRBJ1-5, with unresolved D. CDR1 is MDHEN and CDR2 is SYDVKM in the germline V gene. V was clipped by 5 bases and J by 5 bases, with 13 bases between them. The CDR3 runs 14 residues. CDR3 sequence reads: CASSPALADQPQHF. The CDR3 coding sequence is TGTGCCAGCAGTCCGGCGTTAGCAGATCAGCCCCAGCATTTT. Using reference TRBV28 and TRBJ1-5 for the parts outside the CDR3, the full variable domain is DVKVTQSSRYLVKRTGEKVFLECVQDMDHENMFWYRQDPGLGLRLIYFSYDVKMKEKGDIPEGYSVSREKKERFSLILESASTNQTSMYLCASSPALADQPQHFGDGTRLSIL.

This clone showed up just a few times. The rearrangement joins TRBV10-3 to TRBJ2-5; D perhaps matches TRBD2 (6 bases). CDR1 is ENHRY, CDR2 SYGVKD, per germline. The V end lost 5 bases, the J end lost 0 bases, and 10 bases lay between the germline ends. The CDR3 consists of 14 residues. CDR3 loop: CAISRREDQETQYF. Here the CDR3 DNA reads TGTGCCATCAGTCGAAGGGAGGACCAAGAGACCCAGTACTTC.

The chain recombines TRBV30 with TRBJ1-1, with 7 bases that match TRBD1. Trimming at V came to 0 bases and at J to 12 bases, leaving 4 bases not matched to a gene. The germline gives CDR1 GTSNPN, CDR2 SVGIG (reference sequence). The CDR3 is 11 residues long. The CDR3 spells CAWSVGTEPFF. CDR3 nucleotide sequence: TGTGCCTGGAGTGTTGGGACAGAACCTTTCTTT.

J is TRBJ2-1 and V is TRBV15, with 8 positions matching TRBD2. J gave up 3 bases and V 3 bases, and 7 bases lay outside the gene matches. The germline V gene encodes CDR1 LNHNV and CDR2 YYDKDF (reference sequence). The CDR3 runs 16 residues. The CDR3 DNA sequence: TGTGCCACCAGCAGGATGGTAGCGGGGTTCTACAATGAGCAGTTCTTC. Its translation: CATSRMVAGFYNEQFF.

In this sample, this clone turned up once. The chain uses TRBV21-1 and TRBJ2-1; the table's D call of TRBD2 was not tested on the DNA. TRBV21-1 is assigned pseudogene status. This CDR3 is 13 amino acids long. The CDR3, as DNA: TGTGCCAGCAGACCGGGACTATGCTTCGAGCAGTTCTTC. The encoded protein is CASRPGLCFEQFF.

The chain has TRBV9 and TRBJ2-3, with TRBD1 matching 7 bases. CDR3 length equals 15 residues. J gave up 0 bases and V 3 bases, and 4 bases lay outside the gene matches. Germline-derived CDR1 and CDR2 are SGDLS and YYNGEE. This CDR3 is CASSADRVSTDTQYF. As DNA, the CDR3 is TGTGCCAGCAGCGCTGACAGGGTGAGCACAGATACGCAGTATTTT. Full variable domain (missing parts from reference TRBV9 and TRBJ2-3): DSGVTQTPKHLITATGQRVTLRCSPRSGDLSVYWYQQSLDQGLQFLIQYYNGEERAKGNILERFSAQQFPDLHSELNLSSLELGDSALYFCASSADRVSTDTQYFGPGTRLTVL.

The chain couples TRBV10-3 to TRBJ2-1; 9 bases line up with TRBD2. This CDR3 spans 16 amino acids. J gave up 1 base and V 7 bases, and 8 bases lay outside the gene matches. Germline V gives CDR1 ENHRY, CDR2 SYGVKD. The CDR3 bases are TGTGCCATCACGGCGGGAGGGAGCCCTTCCTACAATGAGCAGTTCTTC. It is translated as CAITAGGSPSYNEQFF.

V and J are TRBV10-3 and TRBJ2-6; 10 bases match TRBD2. V lost 3 bases and J lost 0; bases outside the gene matches: 8. There are 19 residues in the CDR3. The germline V gene encodes CDR1 ENHRY and CDR2 SYGVKD. This chain's CDR3 is CAISEPSAGGISGANVLTF. CDR3 coding DNA: TGTGCCATCAGTGAACCCTCAGCGGGAGGGATCTCTGGGGCCAACGTCCTGACTTTC.

The J gene is TRBJ2-1, the V gene TRBV9, with 7 bases aligning to TRBD2. V lost 0 bases, J lost 8 bases, and 8 bases stayed unmatched. The germline gives CDR1 SGDLS, CDR2 YYNGEE. The CDR3 length is 15 residues. The CDR3 protein is CASSVDGGSVDEQFF. The CDR3 DNA follows: TGTGCCAGCAGCGTAGATGGCGGGAGTGTAGATGAGCAGTTCTTC. Together with reference TRBV9 and TRBJ2-1, the CDR3 gives the full variable domain: DSGVTQTPKHLITATGQRVTLRCSPRSGDLSVYWYQQSLDQGLQFLIQYYNGEERAKGNILERFSAQQFPDLHSELNLSSLELGDSALYFCASSVDGGSVDEQFFGPGTRLTVL.

The chain joins TRBV3-1 (or the pseudogene TRBV3-2) to TRBJ2-5; a weak D match, TRBD1 (5 bases). The CDR3 length is 14 residues. V lost 1 base and J 5 bases, leaving 11 bases between the germline ends. Germline V gene sequence: CDR1 LGHDT, CDR2 YNNKEL (reference sequence). CDR3 sequence reads: CASSQARAGETQYF. CDR3 DNA sequence: TGTGCCAGCAGCCAAGCCCGGGCAGGGGAGACCCAGTACTTC.

V is TRBV5-6 and J is TRBJ1-5; 7 bases line up with TRBD1. V lost 4 bases and J lost 6; bases outside the gene matches: 7. Germline assignment: CDR1 SGHDT and CDR2 YYEEEE. The CDR3 is made up of 14 amino acids. CDR3 nucleotides: TGTGCCAGCAGCGGAGGGACAGTAGGTCAGCCCCAGCATTTT. Its protein product is CASSGGTVGQPQHF.

The rearrangement links TRBV7-9 to TRBJ1-2; 11 positions agree with TRBD1. The CDR3 totals 16 residues. The germline CDR1 and CDR2 sequences are SEHNR and FQNEAQ (reference sequence). V lost 5 bases and J lost 1; bases outside the gene matches: 6. CDR3 nucleotides: TGTGCCAGCAGCCGGACAGGGGGCCACCTTAACTATGGCTACACCTTC. Its translation: CASSRTGGHLNYGYTF.

The chain recombines TRBV6-5 with TRBJ2-7, with D hard to call. V lost 2 bases and J 4 bases, leaving 9 bases between the germline ends. Germline V CDR1 and CDR2: MNHEY, SVGAGI. This CDR3 is built from 13 residues. The DNA of the CDR3 is TGTGCCAGCAGTTACGGAGCATTATACGAGCAGTACGTC. Translating it yields CASSYGALYEQYV.

In its sample, this clone was seen a few times. The V and J genes are TRBV3-1 (or the pseudogene TRBV3-2) and TRBJ2-7; perhaps TRBD1 as D (5 bases). Between the trimmed V and J ends, which lost 2 bases and 5 bases, there was a span of 7 bases. The CDR3 consists of 12 residues. Germline CDR1 LGHDT, CDR2 YNNKEL (reference sequence). In nucleotides, the CDR3 is TGTGCCAGCAGCCAACAGGGAAACGAGCAGTACTTC. Amino acids: CASSQQGNEQYF.

About this clone: The same CDR3 arises from other DNA sequences in this sample as well. The rearrangement links TRBV2 to TRBJ2-3, with TRBD1 identical over 9 bases. The length of the CDR3 is 15 residues. V was pared by 3 bases and J by 1 base, with 2 bases of the junction left unmatched. CDR1 and CDR2 (germline): SNHLY, FYNNEI. The CDR3: CASSDRDRGTDTQYF. CDR3 coding DNA: TGTGCCAGCAGTGACCGGGACAGGGGCACAGATACGCAGTATTTT.